Reported below is one TCR beta chain. This sample is drawn from a study of OX40 agonist ivuxolimab in advanced cancers. Study-level background: People in dose escalation had one of these cancers: hepatocellular carcinoma, melanoma, renal cell or head and neck cancer. Patients achieving partial responses numbered three: one hepatocellular carcinoma case and two cutaneous melanoma cases.

The CDR3 has 16 amino acids. V lost 2 bases to trimming and J lost 4 bases; unmatched junction nucleotides: 6. Germline CDR1 reads SGHDT; CDR2 reads YYEEEE. This table comes from immunoSEQ multiplex PCR, and its TCRdb copy is limited to in-frame clones, with some not included. The sample includes about 54,000 clones, 84% of them seen just once. Here the sequenced sample was CD4+ or CD8+ T cells sorted from blood, taken in a trial of the OX40 agonist ivuxolimab. The chain recombines TRBV5-6 with TRBJ2-3; the match to TRBD1 covers 11 bases. The TCR was taken from an adult with an advanced solid tumor such as melanoma, head and neck, liver or kidney cancer. The DNA for the CDR3 is TGTGCCAGCAGCTTAAGGACAGGGGGCATCGCAGATACGCAGTATTTT. Amino acids: CASSLRTGGIADTQYF. Based on the CDR3 plus reference TRBV5-6 and TRBJ2-3, the full variable domain is DAGVTQSPTHLIKTRGQQVTLRCSPKSGHDTVSWYQQALGQGPQFIFQYYEEEERQRGNFPDRFSGHQFPNYSSELNVNALLLGDSALYLCASSLRTGGIADTQYFGPGTRLTVL.